This T cell receptor beta chain was recovered during a study of T cell responses to AZD1222 COVID-19 vaccine. The protocol was immunoSEQ multiplex PCR, while the TCRdb copy is restricted to in-frame clones and leaves out a portion. Altogether over 130,000 clones are present, about 90% being singletons, with the ten largest covering approximately 3.4%. The germline V gene encodes CDR1 SGDLS and CDR2 YYNGEE. The CDR3 spans 13 residues. V lost 0 bases to trimming and J lost 6 bases, with 9 bases between them. Only one count was recorded for this clone. Source: peripheral blood, taken on day 0 of AZD1222 vaccination. The V gene is TRBV9, the J gene TRBJ1-1; tentatively, D is TRBD1 (5 bases). This sequence was found in an adult in good health. CDR3: CASSVGRGAEAFF. The CDR3 DNA reads TGTGCCAGCAGCGTAGGTCGGGGCGCTGAAGCTTTCTTT.